This T cell receptor (beta chain) was found in a study of T cell repertoires in cytomegalovirus infection. About the study: It can be stated that public TCR beta signatures indicated CMV infection as well as a matching HLA type.

The CDR3 runs to 17 residues. CDR1 MGHRA and CDR2 YSYEKL come from the germline V gene. Between the trimmed V and J ends, which lost 2 bases and 4 bases, there was a span of 17 bases. This clonotype was observed a few times. Its antigen is unidentified. Via MiXCR, TCRdb re-called the reads, giving one row per CDR3 protein. Here the sample spans 200,000 to 250,000 distinct CDR3 sequences, about 39% being singletons. The clonotype was recovered from a human donor in good health (CMV status not recorded). Some clones in this sample may be carry-over from other donors' samples. This chain connects TRBV4-1 to TRBJ2-2; D possibly uses TRBD1 or TRBD2 (5 bases each). This specimen was CD8+ T cells from cultured PBMCs, taken from culture after CMV antigen stimulation. CDR3 residues: CASSQLGVEVGTGELFF. The CDR3 DNA sequence: TGCGCCAGCAGCCAACTGGGGGTAGAGGTGGGCACCGGGGAGCTGTTTTTT.